Each of the 18 T cell receptor beta chains below was sequenced from the same sample in a study of metastatic and nonmetastatic thyroid tumors. TCRdb re-processed the PCR reads through MiXCR. The sample consists of over 35,000 clones, less than 20% of them appearing once. All patients reached thyroid surgery having received no treatment beforehand. Sequencing was performed on tumor tissue. These receptors originate from a female donor with papillary thyroid cancer or a benign thyroid nodule (not recorded which). Some clones in this sample may be carry-over from other donors' samples.

This clone was seen a handful of times. This chain links TRBV2 with TRBJ2-1; 8 bases agree with TRBD1. The V gene's germline CDR1 is SNHLY and CDR2 FYNNEI. With 8 bases clipped from V and 3 bases from J, the junction kept 6 bases outside the gene matches. The CDR3 consists of 14 residues. CDR3 loop: CASQPGQDYNEQFF. The CDR3 nucleotides read TGTGCCAGCCAACCGGGACAGGACTACAATGAGCAGTTCTTC. The complete variable domain, with remaining parts taken from reference TRBV2 and TRBJ2-1, reads EPEVTQTPSHQVTQMGQEVILRCVPISNHLYFYWYRQILGQKVEFLVSFYNNEISEKSEIFDDQFSVERPDGSNFTLKIRSTKLEDSAMYFCASQPGQDYNEQFFGPGTRLTVL.

This clone was seen at least ten times. V gene TRBV2 combines with J gene TRBJ1-6; no definite D call. The CDR3 has 13 residues. Trimming took off 4 bases at V and 14 bases at J, with 15 bases between the two ends. Germline V gives CDR1 SNHLY, CDR2 FYNNEI. The DNA for the CDR3 is TGTGCCAGCAGTGTGGACCCACTTCCCACCCTCCACTTT. The encoded protein is CASSVDPLPTLHF.

In the case of this clone: A much larger clone lies a single base off, so this may be a read error. The chain couples TRBV9 to TRBJ2-7; 11 bases are a match to TRBD2. Germline V gene data show CDR1 as SGDLS and CDR2 as YYNGEE. This CDR3 contains 14 residues. V lost 3 bases to trimming and J lost 5 bases; unmatched junction nucleotides: 4. The CDR3 DNA reads TGTGCCAGCAGCGGACGGGGACTAGCGGACGAGCAGTACTTC. It yields the protein CASSGRGLADEQYF.

The chain employs TRBV20-1 and TRBJ2-1; possible D gene TRBD1, 6 bases. The CDR3 totals 13 residues. Trimming left V 3 bases short and J 5 bases short, with 11 bases between. Germline V CDR1 and CDR2: DFQATT, SNEGSKA (reference sequence). DNA of the CDR3: TGCAGTGCTAGGGGCAGGGACAACAATGAGCAGTTCTTC. It specifies CSARGRDNNEQFF.

This clone was counted many times. The V gene is TRBV5-1, the J gene TRBJ1-1, with no clear D. CDR3 size: 13 residues. Between the trimmed V and J ends, which lost 4 bases and 2 bases, there was a span of 9 bases. Germline loops: CDR1 SGHRS, CDR2 YFSETQ. The CDR3 is CASSLGFNTEAFF. CDR3 bases: TGCGCCAGCAGCCTAGGGTTCAACACTGAAGCTTTCTTT. The whole variable domain, filled in from reference TRBV5-1 and TRBJ1-1, reads KAGVTQTPRYLIKTRGQQVTLSCSPISGHRSVSWYQQTPGQGLQFLFEYFSETQRNKGNFPGRFSGRQFSNSRSEMNVSTLELGDSALYLCASSLGFNTEAFFGQGTRLTVV.

A single count supports this clone. The chain couples TRBV6-4 to TRBJ2-3; D remains ambiguous. CDR1 and CDR2 from the germline V gene are MRHNA and SNTAGT. The CDR3 covers 20 residues. The V gene lost 5 bases and the J gene lost 0 bases, with 27 bases spanning the gap. In DNA, the CDR3 is TGTGCCAGCAGTCGTGCATGCCGCGCGCTCTATCTCCCTAGCACAGATACGCAGTATTTT. This gives the protein CASSRACRALYLPSTDTQYF.

In this sample, this clone turned up many times. The chain couples TRBV30 to TRBJ2-5; no clear D. This CDR3 spans 14 amino acids. Germline V gene data show CDR1 as GTSNPN and CDR2 as SVGIG (reference sequence). With 0 bases removed from V and 5 bases from J, the gap between germline ends came to 13 bases. The CDR3 loop reads CAWSVRRLGETQYF. CDR3 sequence (DNA): TGTGCCTGGAGTGTACGTAGACTTGGGGAGACCCAGTACTTC.

Of note for this clone: This may be a read error: a much more frequent sequence differs by one nucleotide. This sample also contains other DNA sequences that code for the same CDR3. V usage is TRBV2 and J usage is TRBJ1-2; D unclear. Germline lookup yields CDR1 SNHLY and CDR2 FYNNEI. CDR3 size: 13 residues. The chain's CDR3 is CASKASGYYGYTF. The DNA for the CDR3 is TGTGCCAGCAAAGCCTCGGGATACTATGGCTACACATTC.

This clone showed up just a few times. Written as DNA, the CDR3 is TGTGCCAGCAGCAAAGGGGCCAGGGGGATTTCTAACTATGGCTACACCTTC. Protein sequence: CASSKGARGISNYGYTF. The V gene is TRBV7-8, the J gene TRBJ1-2, with TRBD1 matching over 7 bases. The CDR3 has 17 residues. V trimming: 5 bases; J trimming: 0 bases; junction bases outside the gene matches: 12. Per the germline V gene, CDR1 is SGHVS and CDR2 is FQNEAQ.

A remark on this clone: This may be a read error, as it is one base from a much larger clone. The same CDR3 arises from other DNA sequences in this sample as well. This chain joins TRBV5-1 and TRBJ2-1, with unresolved D. The CDR3 has 15 residues. Germline values: CDR1 SGHRS, CDR2 YFSETQ. The V and J ends lost 0 bases and 6 bases respectively, with 13 bases between them. The CDR3 sequence: CASSLEAAHVNEQFF. As DNA, the CDR3 is TGCGCCAGCAGCTTGGAAGCTGCCCACGTCAATGAGCAGTTCTTC.

A word on this clone: It may be a read error: a sequence one base away is much more abundant. V is TRBV2 and J is TRBJ2-5; tentatively, D is TRBD1 or TRBD2 (6 bases each). The CDR3 has 15 amino acids. CDR1 and CDR2 (germline): SNHLY, FYNNEI. V shed 7 bases and J shed 5 bases, with 20 bases lying between them. The CDR3 nucleotides are TGTGCCAGCATGCGAGGGGGAGGATGGGGGGAGACCCAGTACTTC. Protein product: CASMRGGGWGETQYF.

In this sample, this clone turned up many times. V is TRBV6-4 and J is TRBJ1-1; no clear D. Trimming left V 3 bases short and J 4 bases short, with 9 bases between. The CDR3 is 13 residues long. Germline V CDR1 and CDR2: MRHNA, SNTAGT. The CDR3 bases are TGTGCCAGCAGTGAGGATTGGGGCACTGAAGCTTTCTTT. It specifies CASSEDWGTEAFF.

The chain recombines TRBV11-3 with TRBJ2-7; D perhaps matches TRBD1 (5 bases). The length of the CDR3 is 15 residues. Germline values: CDR1 SGHNT, CDR2 YENEEA. The ends were cut back, 0 bases at V and 5 bases at J, with 14 bases in the middle. CDR3 nucleotide sequence: TGTGCCAGCAGCTTAGAGGGGCGTCCGACCGACGAGCAGTACTTC. Residues: CASSLEGRPTDEQYF.

Only a few counts were recorded for this clone. The chain recombines TRBV24-1 with TRBJ2-3; 7 bases line up with TRBD2. This CDR3 contains 16 residues. Germline loops: CDR1 KGHDR, CDR2 SFDVKD. Trimming at V came to 1 base and at J to 2 bases, leaving 5 bases not matched to a gene. The CDR3 is CATSDLRAGVTDTQYF. The CDR3, as DNA: TGTGCCACCAGTGATTTACGGGCGGGGGTCACAGATACGCAGTATTTT.

The sample holds many counts of this clone. V gene TRBV4-3 combines with J gene TRBJ2-2; D uncertain. The length of the CDR3 is 17 residues. Trimming removed 2 bases at V and 1 base at J, with 14 bases between. CDR1 and CDR2 (germline): LGHNA, YSLEER. The CDR3: CASSQQMGYLNTGELFF. The CDR3 DNA follows: TGCGCCAGCAGCCAACAAATGGGGTACCTGAACACCGGGGAGCTGTTTTTT.

This clone has ten or more counts. This chain uses TRBV12-3 or TRBV12-4 with TRBJ1-2, with a possible D match to TRBD1 (5 bases). V was cut by 6 bases and J by 0 bases, with 11 bases left in between. The CDR3 consists of 14 residues. CDR3 DNA: TGTGCCAGCAGCTATATGACAGCTAACTATGGCTACACCTTC. This gives the protein CASSYMTANYGYTF.

This clone was counted ten times or more. The rearrangement uses TRBV19 and TRBJ2-2, with 7 positions matching TRBD1. CDR3 length: 15 residues. The germline CDR1 and CDR2 sequences are LNHDA and SQIVND (reference sequence). V lost 6 bases, J lost 4 bases, and 8 bases stayed unmatched. The CDR3 DNA is TGTGCCAGTAGGGTGACAGGGCGGATCACCGGGGAGCTGTTTTTT. This encodes CASRVTGRITGELFF.

Comment on this clone: Given a much more abundant clone one base away, this may be a read error. The chain couples TRBV5-4 to TRBJ2-3; 8 bases are shared with TRBD1. The germline CDR1 and CDR2 sequences are SGHNT and YYREEE (reference sequence). CDR3 length equals 14 residues. CDR3 nucleotide sequence: TGTGCCATCAGCCCGGGACAGGCCACAGATACGCAGTATTTT. Its translation is CAISPGQATDTQYF. Based on the CDR3 plus reference TRBV5-4 and TRBJ2-3, the full variable domain is ETGVTQSPTHLIKTRGQQVTLRCSSQSGHNTVSWYQQALGQGPQFIFQYYREEENGRGNFPPRFSGLQFPNYSSELNVNALELDDSALYLCAISPGQATDTQYFGPGTRLTVL.